Listed below are T cell receptor beta chains from one sample, sequenced in a study of blood T cell repertoires in COVID-19. Sequencing used immunoSEQ multiplex PCR; TCRdb keeps in-frame clones, though not all of them. The data contain 190,000 or so clones, approximately 90% of them seen just once; the ten biggest clones take up 2% to 2.5%. The sample was PBMCs or T cells enriched from blood (not recorded which). Every receptor here comes from a woman aged 25-40 years who had recovered from COVID-19. The CDR3 runs from the conserved cysteine through the conserved F or W. The D gene is left open where the match is weak. Clone size appears in some rows only: once, few, many, or a class for an expanded clone.

v_call	cdr3_length	clone_size	d_call	j_call	cdr3_aa	cdr3_nt
TRBV9	15	once	.	TRBJ2-3	CASSVVLGGTDTQYF	TGTGCCAGCAGCGTAGTTCTGGGCGGCACAGATACGCAGTATTTT
TRBV6-2/TRBV6-3	14	.	TRBD1	TRBJ1-2	CASSWDRGPLGYTF	TGTGCCAGCAGTTGGGACAGGGGCCCCCTCGGCTACACCTTC
TRBV6-5	15	.	TRBD1	TRBJ2-2	CASRSGTDYTGELFF	TGTGCCAGCAGATCCGGGACAGACTACACCGGGGAGCTGTTTTTT
TRBV21-1	13	.	.	TRBJ1-1	CASSTGIPIEAFF	TGTGCCAGCAGCACAGGGATTCCGATTGAAGCTTTCTTT
TRBV27	16	.	TRBD1	TRBJ1-4	CASSPGQGPTNEKLFF	TGTGCCAGCAGTCCGGGACAGGGGCCAACTAATGAAAAACTGTTTTTT
TRBV10-3	14	.	.	TRBJ1-5	CAISDRVGNQPQHF	TGTGCCATCAGTGACAGGGTAGGCAATCAGCCCCAGCATTTT
TRBV6-5	15	.	TRBD1	TRBJ1-2	CASTNAGGTFYGYTF	TGTGCCAGCACCAATGCAGGGGGTACTTTCTATGGCTACACCTTC
TRBV4-2	20	.	TRBD2	TRBJ2-1	CASSQESRLAGANPYNEQFF	TGTGCCAGCAGCCAAGAATCGAGACTAGCGGGAGCTAACCCCTACAATGAGCAGTTCTTC
TRBV4-3	14	.	.	TRBJ1-2	CASSQVGNAYGYTF	TGCGCCAGCAGCCAAGTCGGGAACGCCTATGGCTACACCTTC
TRBV5-4	14	.	TRBD2	TRBJ2-7	CASSLRLAGDEQYF	TGTGCCAGCAGCTTGCGCCTAGCGGGAGATGAGCAGTACTTC
TRBV18	14	.	TRBD1	TRBJ1-5	CASSPDRGNQPQHF	TGTGCCAGCTCACCGGACAGGGGAAATCAGCCCCAGCATTTT
TRBV4-1	14	.	.	TRBJ1-1	CASSQVTMNTEAFF	TGCGCCAGCAGCCAGGTCACAATGAACACTGAAGCTTTCTTT
TRBV27	16	.	.	TRBJ2-2	CASSLLGSVDTGELFF	TGTGCCAGCAGTTTATTGGGCAGTGTAGACACCGGGGAGCTGTTTTTT
TRBV3-1/TRBV3-2	17	.	TRBD2	TRBJ2-3	CASSHSWRGGLGDTQYF	TGTGCCAGCAGCCATTCGTGGCGGGGGGGCCTGGGAGATACGCAGTATTTT
TRBV4-3	17	.	TRBD1	TRBJ2-1	CASSQVPRGTGGTKQFF	TGCGCCAGCAGCCAAGTTCCTAGGGGGACAGGGGGCACGAAGCAGTTCTTC
TRBV7-3	15	.	TRBD1	TRBJ2-5	CASSFHRGRAETQYF	TGTGCCAGCAGCTTCCACAGGGGGCGCGCGGAGACCCAGTACTTC
TRBV20-1	11	.	.	TRBJ2-1	CSAREQHEQFF	TGCAGTGCTAGGGAGCAGCATGAGCAGTTCTTC
TRBV30	12	.	.	TRBJ1-1	CAWSGTPNEAFF	TGTGCCTGGAGCGGGACACCTAACGAAGCTTTCTTT
TRBV18	14	.	TRBD1	TRBJ1-5	CASSGNHRGQPQHF	TGTGCCAGCTCTGGTAATCACAGGGGTCAGCCCCAGCATTTT
TRBV11-2	19	once	.	TRBJ2-5	CASSLPRGGSGRTAETQYF	TGTGCCAGCAGCTTACCGAGGGGGGGGTCGGGACGAACGGCGGAGACCCAGTACTTC
TRBV27	16	.	TRBD1	TRBJ2-3	CASTPEGTGYYHTQYF	TGTGCCAGCACCCCAGAGGGGACAGGGTATTATCATACGCAGTATTTT
TRBV11-2	16	many	.	TRBJ1-1	CASSLAGGRRNTEAFF	TGTGCCAGCAGCTTAGCCGGGGGACGGAGGAACACTGAAGCTTTCTTT
TRBV7-6	16	.	.	TRBJ1-1	CASSRWKLEISTEAFF	TGTGCCAGCAGCCGATGGAAACTAGAAATAAGCACTGAAGCTTTCTTT
TRBV4-2	15	.	.	TRBJ2-5	CASSQDYEGQETQYF	TGTGCCAGCAGCCAAGATTACGAGGGCCAGGAGACCCAGTACTTC
TRBV27	14	.	.	TRBJ1-6	CASSRRELQSPLHF	TGTGCCAGCAGCCGCCGGGAATTACAGTCACCCCTCCACTTT